The T cell receptor (beta chain) under discussion was sequenced for a study of blood T cell repertoires in COVID-19. About the study: PBMCs, B-cell-depleted T cells, or T cells were the source of the cDNA or gDNA that made up the material.

How the authors handled the data: Estimation of nucleated cell counts was performed using reference gene primer amplification. Assay: immunoSEQ multiplex PCR; the TCRdb copy retains only in-frame clones and omits some. The V and J calls and clone size are taken from that table; D and trimming were inferred from the DNA. Of over 130,000 clones listed, 75% to 90% were seen once; the top ten hold about 4.3%. This receptor was identified in a woman older than 75 with acute or convalescent COVID-19. What was sequenced was peripheral blood.

The CDR3 DNA is TGTGCCAGCACGGACAGGGCTAGCTACACCTTC. Its protein product is CASTDRASYTF. The chain employs TRBV28 and TRBJ1-2, with TRBD1 identical over 8 bases. V lost 7 bases and J lost 9; bases outside the gene matches: 4. This CDR3 contains 11 residues. Per the germline V gene, CDR1 is MDHEN and CDR2 is SYDVKM.